The 27 T cell receptor beta chains below come from one sample, sequenced in a study of T cells in Graves' hyperthyroidism and ophthalmopathy. The CDR3 regions of TCR beta were amplified from RNA transcripts. First-round RT-PCR of the TCR CDR3 relied on the HTBI primer set. One entry per CDR3 protein, called by TCRdb with MiXCR from the multiplex PCR reads. The sample has around 500,000 distinct CDR3 sequences; around 13% are singletons. The specimen was blood. These receptor sequences come from a woman aged 40 to 55 with Graves' hyperthyroidism.

This clonotype was counted ten times or more. The V gene is TRBV27, the J gene TRBJ2-5; either TRBD1 or TRBD2 may supply D (7 bases each). In germline, CDR1 is MNHEY, CDR2 SMNVEV (reference sequence). V was clipped by 5 bases and J by 7 bases, with 32 bases between them. This CDR3 contains 19 residues. The CDR3 region is CASSGGAGGDYSLWGTQYF. DNA of the CDR3: TGTGCCAGCAGTGGCGGGGCAGGGGGGGATTATTCCTTATGGGGGACCCAGTACTTC.

V is TRBV11-3 and J is TRBJ2-7, with TRBD1 identical over 9 bases. Trimming took 5 bases from V and 3 from J; bases not matched to a gene: 8. The CDR3 contains 15 residues. The V gene's germline CDR1 is SGHNT and CDR2 YENEEA. The CDR3 region is CASSKRTGVNYEQYF. The DNA of the CDR3 is TGTGCCAGCAGCAAACGGACAGGGGTCAACTACGAGCAGTACTTC.

This clonotype was observed many times. The chain recombines TRBV3-1 with TRBJ1-5; D remains ambiguous. Trimming pared 0 bases from V and 4 bases from J, leaving 4 bases between. This CDR3 has 13 amino acids. Looked up from germline, CDR1 is LGHDT and CDR2 is YNNKEL (reference sequence). CDR3 protein: CASSQERNQPQHF. The CDR3 nucleotides read TGTGCCAGCAGCCAAGAACGGAATCAGCCCCAGCATTTT. Based on the CDR3 plus reference TRBV3-1 and TRBJ1-5, the full variable domain is DTAVSQTPKYLVTQMGNDKSIKCEQNLGHDTMYWYKQDSKKFLKIMFSYNNKELIINETVPNRFSPKSPDKAHLNLHINSLELGDSAVYFCASSQERNQPQHFGDGTRLSIL.

The chain carries TRBV20-1 and TRBJ1-1; the D is unclear. Trimming stripped 0 bases from V and 0 bases from J, with 11 bases between. The CDR3 has 15 amino acids. The germline CDR1 and CDR2 sequences are DFQATT and SNEGSKA (reference sequence). In DNA, the CDR3 is TGCAGTGCTAGAGATTCTGGAAGCATGAACACTGAAGCTTTCTTT. Encoded protein: CSARDSGSMNTEAFF.

The chain employs TRBV20-1 and TRBJ2-1; D remains ambiguous. This CDR3 is 14 amino acids long. V was shortened by 4 bases and J by 1 base, with 11 bases between the two germline ends. Per the germline V gene, CDR1 is DFQATT and CDR2 is SNEGSKA (reference sequence). CDR3 nucleotides: TGCAGTGCTATCCCGGACGGTTCCTACAATGAGCAGTTCTTC. Protein product: CSAIPDGSYNEQFF.

This clonotype was observed at least ten times. The V and J genes are TRBV7-9 and TRBJ2-7; maybe TRBD1 (5 bases). From germline, CDR1 is SEHNR and CDR2 FQNEAQ (reference sequence). The CDR3 has 14 amino acids. Between the trimmed V and J ends, which lost 1 base and 4 bases, there was a span of 11 bases. CDR3 residues: CASSLEGRAYEQYF. For the CDR3, the DNA is TGTGCCAGCAGCTTAGAGGGCAGGGCTTACGAGCAGTACTTC. The full variable domain, completed using reference TRBV7-9 and TRBJ2-7, is DTGVSQNPRHKITKRGQNVTFRCDPISEHNRLYWYRQTLGQGPEFLTYFQNEAQLEKSRLLSDRFSAERPKGSFSTLEIQRTEQGDSAMYLCASSLEGRAYEQYFGPGTRLTVT.

In its sample, this clonotype was seen many times. The genes are TRBV10-1 and TRBJ2-1, with 9 bases lining up with TRBD2. V lost 6 bases to trimming and J lost 7 bases; unmatched junction nucleotides: 7. CDR3 length: 14 amino acids. Germline V gene sequence: CDR1 WNHNN, CDR2 SYGVQD (reference sequence). CDR3 residues: CASSGSGSRNEQFF. The CDR3 bases are TGCGCCAGCAGCGGTAGCGGGAGTAGGAATGAGCAGTTCTTC.

This clonotype was picked up many times. The genes are TRBV6-1 and TRBJ2-7, with a tentative D call TRBD1 (6 bases). Between the trimmed V and J ends, which lost 1 base and 0 bases, there was a span of 10 bases. This CDR3 is 15 amino acids long. Germline CDR1 MNHNS, CDR2 SASEGT. CDR3 sequence (DNA): TGTGCCAGCAGTGAAGAAGGGGACACCTCCTACGAGCAGTACTTC. It codes for CASSEEGDTSYEQYF.

The rearrangement links TRBV19 to TRBJ1-2; D is unclear. CDR3 length: 15 residues. V was trimmed by 0 bases and J by 4 bases, leaving 12 bases between them. Per germline, CDR1 LNHDA and CDR2 SQIVND (reference sequence). CDR3 DNA sequence: TGTGCCAGTAGTATAGAGGACGGACCTCCCTATGGCTACACCTTC. Amino acids: CASSIEDGPPYGYTF. Full variable domain (outside the CDR3, taken from reference TRBV19 and TRBJ1-2): DGGITQSPKYLFRKEGQNVTLSCEQNLNHDAMYWYRQDPGQGLRLIYYSQIVNDFQKGDIAEGYSVSREKKESFPLTVTSAQKNPTAFYLCASSIEDGPPYGYTFGSGTRLTVV.

The genes are TRBV5-5 and TRBJ2-3; weak D call: TRBD2 (6 bases). V lost 1 base and J lost 3, with 15 bases in between. CDR3 length equals 16 residues. Germline CDR1 SGHKS, CDR2 YYEKEE (reference sequence). The CDR3 sequence: CASSLYSGLPTDTQYF. The CDR3 nucleotides read TGTGCCAGCAGCTTGTATTCTGGACTACCAACAGATACGCAGTATTTT. Together with reference TRBV5-5 and TRBJ2-3, the CDR3 gives the full variable domain: DAGVTQSPTHLIKTRGQQVTLRCSPISGHKSVSWYQQVLGQGPQFIFQYYEKEERGRGNFPDRFSARQFPNYSSELNVNALLLGDSALYLCASSLYSGLPTDTQYFGPGTRLTVL.

In its sample, this clonotype was seen a few times. V and J are TRBV5-1 and TRBJ2-2; 9 nucleotides line up with TRBD1. From germline, CDR1 is SGHRS and CDR2 YFSETQ. The CDR3 runs 16 residues. J gave up 2 bases and V 6 bases, and 8 bases lay outside the gene matches. The CDR3 region has the DNA TGCGCCAGCAACGCCGGGACAGGGCCCAACACCGGGGAGCTGTTTTTT. Its protein product is CASNAGTGPNTGELFF.

This clonotype was seen at least ten times. The V call is TRBV3-1, the J call TRBJ1-5, with no clear D. V was clipped by 0 bases and J by 3 bases, with 9 bases between them. The CDR3 has 15 amino acids. Germline-derived CDR1 and CDR2 are LGHDT and YNNKEL (reference sequence). The CDR3 DNA is TGTGCCAGCAGCCAAGATACCGGAGCCAATCAGCCCCAGCATTTT. Residues: CASSQDTGANQPQHF.

This clonotype was recorded at least ten times. In DNA, the CDR3 is TGCAGCGTTGAAGGGGGAGTTGGTGCAGATACGCAGTATTTT. This sequence encodes CSVEGGVGADTQYF. This rearrangement joins TRBV29-1 to TRBJ2-3; D is possibly TRBD2 (5 bases). CDR3 length: 14 residues. Between the trimmed V and J ends, which lost 1 base and 4 bases, there was a span of 12 bases. Per the germline V gene, CDR1 is SQVTM and CDR2 is ANQGSEA.

There are many counts of this clonotype. The chain couples TRBV28 to TRBJ1-2; 9 positions agree with TRBD1. CDR3 size: 14 residues. CDR1 is MDHEN and CDR2 is SYDVKM in the germline V gene. Unmatched junction bases numbered 3, after V lost 2 bases and J lost 5 bases. CDR3 loop: CASSLGGQGYGYTF. Here the CDR3 DNA reads TGTGCCAGCAGTTTAGGCGGACAGGGGTATGGCTACACCTTC.

The sample holds many counts of this clonotype. J is TRBJ1-1 and V is TRBV2; D is unclear. The length of the CDR3 is 14 residues. V lost 6 bases, J lost 4 bases, and 15 bases lay in between. Germline CDR1 and CDR2: SNHLY and FYNNEI. The CDR3 loop reads CASRIDWGSTEAFF. Here the CDR3 DNA reads TGTGCCAGCAGGATAGACTGGGGTAGCACTGAAGCTTTCTTT.

This clonotype was seen at least ten times. V and J are TRBV20-1 and TRBJ1-2; D is perhaps TRBD1 (5 bases). CDR1 and CDR2 from the germline V gene are DFQATT and SNEGSKA (reference sequence). The V end was cut by 7 bases, the J end by 1 base, with 10 bases between. CDR3 length: 12 residues. The CDR3 region is CSVEGHNYGYTF. CDR3 nucleotides: TGCAGTGTGGAGGGGCATAACTATGGCTACACCTTC.

This clonotype has a count of ten or more. The gene calls are TRBV28 and TRBJ2-1, with D perhaps matching TRBD1 (6 bases). Trimming pared 5 bases from V and 3 bases from J, leaving 23 bases between. Germline V gives CDR1 MDHEN, CDR2 SYDVKM. This CDR3 comprises 18 residues. The DNA for the CDR3 is TGTGCCAGCAGTCCCCTTTCCAAGACCGGGACACTCTACAATGAGCAGTTCTTC. Its translation is CASSPLSKTGTLYNEQFF.

This clonotype was seen at least ten times. The chain joins TRBV11-2 to TRBJ2-5; D gene uncertain. This CDR3 has 16 amino acids. Germline assignment: CDR1 SGHAT and CDR2 FQNNGV. The V and J ends lost 0 bases and 6 bases respectively, with 17 bases between them. The CDR3 protein is CASSLEVGPDLQTQYF. CDR3 bases: TGTGCCAGCAGCTTAGAAGTCGGCCCCGACTTGCAGACCCAGTACTTC.

In the case of this clonotype: This may stem from a read error, because a much larger clone lies one nucleotide away. The chain recombines TRBV6-1 with TRBJ2-1; TRBD1 is a possible D gene (6 bases). The end of the DNA is better explained by TRBJ2-7, so the J call may be wrong. Germline-derived CDR1 and CDR2 are MNHNS and SASEGT. The CDR3 is 15 residues long. As DNA, the CDR3 is TGTGCCAGCAGTATACAGGGAGTCTCCTACAATGAGCAGTACTTC. Amino acids: CASSIQGVSYNEQYF.

The chain recombines TRBV18 with TRBJ2-1; D remains ambiguous. CDR1 is KGHSH and CDR2 is LQKENI in the germline V gene. The V and J ends lost 8 bases and 0 bases respectively, with 11 bases between them. This CDR3 has 14 amino acids. DNA of the CDR3: TGTGCCAGCCCTCGGCAGAGCTCCTACAATGAGCAGTTCTTC. Residues: CASPRQSSYNEQFF.

This clonotype has more than one count but fewer than ten. The rearrangement joins TRBV3-1 to TRBJ2-7, with 9 bases fitting TRBD2. The V gene's germline CDR1 is LGHDT and CDR2 YNNKEL (reference sequence). Losses at the gene ends were 1 base for V and 7 bases for J; bases not matched to a gene: 2. CDR3 length: 13 amino acids. In DNA form, the CDR3 reads TGTGCCAGCAGCCAAGGGAGCGGGAGGGAGCAGTACTTC. It is translated as CASSQGSGREQYF.

Only a few counts were recorded for this clonotype. The chain combines TRBV5-1 with TRBJ2-1; 7 positions match TRBD1. The CDR3 loop spans 15 amino acids. Germline CDR1 SGHRS, CDR2 YFSETQ. After removal of 2 bases from V and 4 bases from J, the junction contained 6 bases not matched to a gene. The CDR3 nucleotides are TGCGCCAGCAGCTTACAGGGGATATATTACAATGAGCAGTTCTTC. Residues: CASSLQGIYYNEQFF.

There are a few counts of this clonotype. V gene TRBV12-5 combines with J gene TRBJ2-2, with 9 nucleotides matching TRBD1. CDR1 and CDR2 (germline): LGHNT, FRNRAP. The CDR3 is 15 amino acids. J lost 1 base, V lost 4 bases, and 1 base had no gene match. As DNA, the CDR3 is TGTGCTAGTGGTTCGGGACAGGGGAACACCGGGGAGCTGTTTTTT. Amino acid sequence: CASGSGQGNTGELFF.

The V call is TRBV4-2, the J call TRBJ2-1, with 7 positions matching TRBD2. After removal of 2 bases from V and 6 bases from J, the junction contained 4 bases not matched to a gene. This CDR3 comprises 14 residues. CDR1 LGHNA and CDR2 YNFKEQ come from the germline V gene. CDR3 residues: CASSQSTSANEQFF. The CDR3 DNA reads TGTGCCAGCAGCCAATCCACTAGCGCCAATGAGCAGTTCTTC.

This clonotype has ten or more counts. V usage is TRBV7-9 and J usage is TRBJ2-1; possible D gene TRBD1, 5 bases. The CDR3 runs to 13 residues. V was cut by 8 bases and J by 2 bases, with 10 bases left in between. The V gene's germline CDR1 is SEHNR and CDR2 FQNEAQ (reference sequence). The DNA for the CDR3 is TGTGCCAGCGGGGCCGTCACCTACAATGAGCAGTTCTTC. It translates to CASGAVTYNEQFF.

This clonotype occurred many times. A clone one base away is much larger, so this may be a read error. V is TRBV20-1 and J is TRBJ2-1; D unclear. CDR1 and CDR2 (germline): DFQATT, SNEGSKA (reference sequence). This CDR3 is 14 amino acids long. This CDR3 is CSAPRGFTYNERFF. The CDR3 DNA sequence: TGCAGTGCTCCCAGAGGTTTCACCTACAATGAGCGGTTCTTC.

Points on this clonotype: At one end, the junction sequence differs from germline, possibly due to a read error. V is TRBV28 and J is TRBJ1-1; TRBD1 matches at 8 bases. This CDR3 is built from 16 residues. Germline V CDR1 and CDR2: MDHEN, SYDVKM. CDR3: CASVAFTGGMNTEAFF. In DNA form, the CDR3 reads TGTGCCAGCGTAGCATTCACAGGGGGTATGAATACTGAAGCTTTCTTT.